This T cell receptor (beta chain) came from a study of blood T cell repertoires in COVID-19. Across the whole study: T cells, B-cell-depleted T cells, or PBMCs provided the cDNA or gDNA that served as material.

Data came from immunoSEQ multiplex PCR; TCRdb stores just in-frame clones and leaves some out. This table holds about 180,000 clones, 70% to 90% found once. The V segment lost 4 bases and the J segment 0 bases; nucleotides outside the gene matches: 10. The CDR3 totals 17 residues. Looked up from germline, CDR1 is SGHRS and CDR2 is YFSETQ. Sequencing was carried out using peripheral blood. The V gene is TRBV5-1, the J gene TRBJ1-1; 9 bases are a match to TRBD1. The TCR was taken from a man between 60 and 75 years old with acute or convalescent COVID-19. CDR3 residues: CASSTRTGVGVNTEAFF. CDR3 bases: TGCGCCAGCAGCACGAGGACAGGGGTTGGTGTGAACACTGAAGCTTTCTTT. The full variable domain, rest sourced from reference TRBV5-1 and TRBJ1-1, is KAGVTQTPRYLIKTRGQQVTLSCSPISGHRSVSWYQQTPGQGLQFLFEYFSETQRNKGNFPGRFSGRQFSNSRSEMNVSTLELGDSALYLCASSTRTGVGVNTEAFFGQGTRLTVV.